This T cell receptor beta chain was profiled in a study of T cells after yellow fever vaccination. UMIs and a universal primer site were added when TCR cDNA was made by 5'RACE template switching. MiXCR, applied by TCRdb to the 5' RACE reads, yields one record per CDR3 protein. The data contain 400,000 to 450,000 distinct CDR3 sequences, around 20% of them singletons. Looked up from germline, CDR1 is SGHRS and CDR2 is YFSETQ. V dropped 2 bases and J dropped 6 bases, with 9 bases sitting between them. CDR3 length: 13 residues. Whole-study results and caveats: Though it reached lower strength, the secondary response hit its peak faster, day 5 versus 15. A minor fraction of clonotypes spanned both CD4 and CD8 compartments. Clones from primary vaccination mostly reappeared after the booster (96% CD4, about 88% CD8).

There are a few counts of this clonotype. Its target is unknown. V is TRBV5-1 and J is TRBJ1-5; unclear D gene. The origin of this receptor is a young man who received the YFV17D yellow fever vaccine. Here the sequenced sample was PBMCs, taken before the yellow fever booster vaccination. Here the CDR3 DNA reads TGCGCCAGCAGCTTCATCCCCTTTCAGCCCCAGCATTTT. This sequence encodes CASSFIPFQPQHF.